The clone carrying this T cell receptor (beta chain) showed up many times. Its antigen is unidentified. The CDR3 covers 14 residues. V dropped 5 bases and J dropped 0 bases, with 11 bases sitting between them. Germline V lookup: CDR1 LNHNV, CDR2 YYDKDF (reference sequence). This sample is drawn from a study of regulatory T cells in long-lasting Graves disease. CDR3 regions were amplified by Arm-PCR using iRepertoire HTBI primers to build TCR beta libraries. TCRdb redid the calling of the multiplex PCR reads with MiXCR, one entry per CDR3 protein. The sample comprises fewer than 600,000 distinct CDR3 sequences, 20% to 25% of which are singletons, and approximately 14% rests with the top ten. Study-wide points: Among the persistent patients, 2,741 public clonotypes were shared, more than the roughly 900 shared among new patients.

Time point noted: persistent/refractory GD, antithyroid drugs over 5 years with positive TRAb. Extracted RNA from PBMCs served as the source of the TCR library. The chain links TRBV15 to TRBJ2-7; D is unresolved. Sequenced material: peripheral blood mononuclear cells (PBMCs), taken when the disease was refractory, from a patient treated with antithyroid drugs. This TCR was sampled from a female donor with Graves disease. Here the CDR3 reads CATSFSRSSYEQYF. For the CDR3, the DNA is TGTGCCACCAGCTTCTCACGGAGCTCCTACGAGCAGTACTTC.